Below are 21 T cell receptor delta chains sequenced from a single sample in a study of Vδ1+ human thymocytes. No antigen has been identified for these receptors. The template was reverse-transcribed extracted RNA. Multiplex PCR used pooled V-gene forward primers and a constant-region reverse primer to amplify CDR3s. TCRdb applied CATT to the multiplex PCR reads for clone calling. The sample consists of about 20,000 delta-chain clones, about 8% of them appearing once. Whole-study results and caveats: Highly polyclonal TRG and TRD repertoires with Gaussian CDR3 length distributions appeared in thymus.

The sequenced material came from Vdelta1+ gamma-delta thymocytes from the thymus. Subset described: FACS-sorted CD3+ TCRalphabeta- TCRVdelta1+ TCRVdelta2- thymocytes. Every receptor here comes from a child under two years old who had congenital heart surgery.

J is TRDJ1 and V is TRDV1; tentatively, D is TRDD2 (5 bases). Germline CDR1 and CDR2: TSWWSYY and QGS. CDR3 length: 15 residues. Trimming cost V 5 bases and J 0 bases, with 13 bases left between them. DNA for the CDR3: TGTGCTCTTGGGAGGCTTCCCGCCTACACCGATAAACTCATCTTT. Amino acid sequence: CALGRLPAYTDKLIF.

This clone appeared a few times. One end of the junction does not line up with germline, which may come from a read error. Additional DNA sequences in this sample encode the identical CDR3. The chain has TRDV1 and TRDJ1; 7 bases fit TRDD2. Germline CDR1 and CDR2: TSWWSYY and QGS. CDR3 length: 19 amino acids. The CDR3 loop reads CALGPSFTVPSQYTDKLIF. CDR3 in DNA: TGTGCTCTTGGGCCTTCCTTTACCGTGCCCTCCCAGTACACCGATAAACTCATCTTC.

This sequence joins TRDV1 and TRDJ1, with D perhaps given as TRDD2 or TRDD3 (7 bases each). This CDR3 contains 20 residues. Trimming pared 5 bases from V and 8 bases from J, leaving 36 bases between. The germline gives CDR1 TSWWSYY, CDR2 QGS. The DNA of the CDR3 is TGTGCTCTTGGGCCTCCCTATACCTTCCTCCCGTACTGGGGCAATAAGAAACTCATCTTT. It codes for CALGPPYTFLPYWGNKKLIF.

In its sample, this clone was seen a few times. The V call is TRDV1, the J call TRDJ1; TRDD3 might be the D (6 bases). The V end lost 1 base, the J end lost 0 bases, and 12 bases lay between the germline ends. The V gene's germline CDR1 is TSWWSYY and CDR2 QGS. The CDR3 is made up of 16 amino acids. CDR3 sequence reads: CALGERRRGNTDKLIF. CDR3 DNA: TGTGCTCTTGGGGAACGTCGGAGGGGGAACACCGATAAACTCATCTTT.

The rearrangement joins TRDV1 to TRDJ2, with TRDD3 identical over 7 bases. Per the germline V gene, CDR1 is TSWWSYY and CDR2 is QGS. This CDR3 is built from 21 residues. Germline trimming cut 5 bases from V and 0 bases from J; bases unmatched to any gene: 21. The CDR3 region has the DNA TGTGCTCTTGGGTCCCCCTTCTTTTCGGGGGATTTCAGTGCTTTGACAGCACAACTCTTCTTT. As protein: CALGSPFFSGDFSALTAQLFF.

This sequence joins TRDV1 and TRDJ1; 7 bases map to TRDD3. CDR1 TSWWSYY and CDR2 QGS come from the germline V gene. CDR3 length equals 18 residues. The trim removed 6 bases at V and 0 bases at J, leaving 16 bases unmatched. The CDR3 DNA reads TGTGCTCTTGGCCCTGGGGGGTTCTCCCCACATTACACCGATAAACTCATCTTT. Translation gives CALGPGGFSPHYTDKLIF.

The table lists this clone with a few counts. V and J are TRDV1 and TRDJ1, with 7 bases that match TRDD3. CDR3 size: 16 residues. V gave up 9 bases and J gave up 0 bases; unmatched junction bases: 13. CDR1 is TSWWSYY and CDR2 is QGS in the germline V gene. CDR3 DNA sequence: TGTGCTCTCAACTCACCCGGGGGGATTAACACCGATAAACTCATCTTT. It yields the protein CALNSPGGINTDKLIF.

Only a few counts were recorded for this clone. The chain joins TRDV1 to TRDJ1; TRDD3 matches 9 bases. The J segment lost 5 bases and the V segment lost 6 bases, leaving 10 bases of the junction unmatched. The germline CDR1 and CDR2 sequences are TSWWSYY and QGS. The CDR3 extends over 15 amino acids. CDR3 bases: TGTGCTCTTGGAAGGTCCTTACTGGGGGAGGATAAACTCATCTTT. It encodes CALGRSLLGEDKLIF.

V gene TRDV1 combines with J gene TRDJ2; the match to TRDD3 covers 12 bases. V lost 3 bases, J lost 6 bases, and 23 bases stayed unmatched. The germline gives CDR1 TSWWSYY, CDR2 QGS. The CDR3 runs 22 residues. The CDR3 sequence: CALGDQYNDWGIPQLLAAQLFF. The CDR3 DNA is TGTGCTCTTGGGGATCAATACAATGACTGGGGGATACCCCAACTCTTGGCAGCACAACTCTTCTTT.

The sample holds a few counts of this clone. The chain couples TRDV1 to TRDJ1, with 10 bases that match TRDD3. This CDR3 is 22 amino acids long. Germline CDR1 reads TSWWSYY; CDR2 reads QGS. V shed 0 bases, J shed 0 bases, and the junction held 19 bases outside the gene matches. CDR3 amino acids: CALGELCPLGDSGGLYTDKLIF. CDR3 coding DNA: TGTGCTCTTGGGGAACTATGCCCACTGGGGGATTCCGGGGGTCTTTACACCGATAAACTCATCTTT.

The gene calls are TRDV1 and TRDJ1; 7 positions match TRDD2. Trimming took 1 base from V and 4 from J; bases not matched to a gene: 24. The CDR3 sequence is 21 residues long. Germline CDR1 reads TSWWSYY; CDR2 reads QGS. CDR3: CALGEHTRFPTAHASYDKLIF. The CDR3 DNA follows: TGTGCTCTTGGGGAACACACCCGCTTTCCTACTGCGCACGCGTCTTACGATAAACTCATCTTT.

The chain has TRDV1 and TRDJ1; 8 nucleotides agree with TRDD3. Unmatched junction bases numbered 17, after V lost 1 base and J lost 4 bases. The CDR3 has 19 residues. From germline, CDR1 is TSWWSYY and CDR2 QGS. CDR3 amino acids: CALGERISFLCWGSDKLIF. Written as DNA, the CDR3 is TGTGCTCTTGGGGAACGCATATCATTCCTATGCTGGGGGAGCGATAAACTCATCTTT.

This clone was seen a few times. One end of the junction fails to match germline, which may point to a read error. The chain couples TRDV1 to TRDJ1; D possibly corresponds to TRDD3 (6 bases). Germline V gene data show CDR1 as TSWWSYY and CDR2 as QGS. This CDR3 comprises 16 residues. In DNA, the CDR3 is TGTGCTCTTGGGGAACTCACGGGGATCTACACCGATAAACCCATCTTT. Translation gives CALGELTGIYTDKPIF.

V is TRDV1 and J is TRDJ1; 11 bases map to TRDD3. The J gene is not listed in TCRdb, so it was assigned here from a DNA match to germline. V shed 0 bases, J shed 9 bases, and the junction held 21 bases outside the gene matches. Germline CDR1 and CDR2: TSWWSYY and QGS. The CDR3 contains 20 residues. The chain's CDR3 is CALGELAPLDWGIKGGELIF. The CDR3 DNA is TGTGCTCTTGGGGAACTCGCCCCCCTCGACTGGGGGATAAAAGGGGGCGAACTCATCTTT.

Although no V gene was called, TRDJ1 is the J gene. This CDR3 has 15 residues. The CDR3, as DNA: TGTGCTCTTGGGGTCCCTAGATCAGCCCTATCCAAACTCATCTTT. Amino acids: CALGVPRSALSKLIF.

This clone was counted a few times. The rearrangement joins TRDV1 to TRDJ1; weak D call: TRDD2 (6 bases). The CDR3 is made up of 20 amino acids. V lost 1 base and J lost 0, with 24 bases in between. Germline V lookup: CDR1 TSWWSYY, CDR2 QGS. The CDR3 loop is CALGEPALFLRDPDTDKLIF. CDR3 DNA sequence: TGTGCTCTTGGGGAACCCGCCCTGTTCCTAAGGGACCCAGACACCGATAAACTCATCTTT.

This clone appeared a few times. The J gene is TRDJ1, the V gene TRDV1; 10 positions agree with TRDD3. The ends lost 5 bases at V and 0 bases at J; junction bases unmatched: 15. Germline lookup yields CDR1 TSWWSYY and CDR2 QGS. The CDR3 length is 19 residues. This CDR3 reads CALGPRLTGGLRDTDKLIF. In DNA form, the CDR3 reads TGTGCTCTTGGGCCCCGCCTGACTGGGGGATTGAGGGACACCGATAAACTCATCTTT.

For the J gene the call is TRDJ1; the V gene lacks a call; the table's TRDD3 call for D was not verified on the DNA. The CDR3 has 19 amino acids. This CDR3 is CALGEDPSPTGGRTDKLIF. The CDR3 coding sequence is TGTGCTCTTGGGGAAGACCCCTCCCCTACTGGGGGCCGCACCGATAAACTCATCTTT.

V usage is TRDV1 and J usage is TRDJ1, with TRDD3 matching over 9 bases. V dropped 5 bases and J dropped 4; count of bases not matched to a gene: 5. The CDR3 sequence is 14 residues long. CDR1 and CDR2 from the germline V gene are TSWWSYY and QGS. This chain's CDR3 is CALGLLGEDDKLIF. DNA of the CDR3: TGTGCTCTTGGGTTACTGGGGGAAGACGATAAACTCATCTTT.

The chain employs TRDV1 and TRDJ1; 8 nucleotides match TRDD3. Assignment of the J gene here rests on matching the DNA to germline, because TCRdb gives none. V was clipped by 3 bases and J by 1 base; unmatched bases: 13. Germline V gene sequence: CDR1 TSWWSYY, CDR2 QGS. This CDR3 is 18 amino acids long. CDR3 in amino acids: CALGDPLRTGGFTDKLIF. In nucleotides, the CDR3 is TGTGCTCTTGGGGATCCTCTAAGAACTGGGGGCTTCACCGATAAACTCATCTTT.

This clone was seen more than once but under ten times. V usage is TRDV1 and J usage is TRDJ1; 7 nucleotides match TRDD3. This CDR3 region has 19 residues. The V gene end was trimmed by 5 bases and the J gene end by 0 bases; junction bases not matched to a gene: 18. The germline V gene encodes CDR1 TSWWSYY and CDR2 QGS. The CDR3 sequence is CALGSRPRLGVLYTDKLIF. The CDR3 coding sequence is TGTGCTCTTGGGTCTCGTCCACGGCTGGGGGTCCTGTACACCGATAAACTCATCTTT.